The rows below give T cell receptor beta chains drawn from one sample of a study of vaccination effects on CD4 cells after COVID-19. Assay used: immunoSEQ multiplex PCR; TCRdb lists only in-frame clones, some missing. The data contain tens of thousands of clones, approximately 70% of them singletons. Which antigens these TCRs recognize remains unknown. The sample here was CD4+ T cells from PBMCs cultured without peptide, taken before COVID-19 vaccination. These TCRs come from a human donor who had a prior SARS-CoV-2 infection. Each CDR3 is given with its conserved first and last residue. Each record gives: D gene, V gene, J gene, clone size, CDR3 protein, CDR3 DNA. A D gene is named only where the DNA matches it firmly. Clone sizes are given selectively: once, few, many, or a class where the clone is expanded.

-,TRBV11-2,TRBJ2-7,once,CASSPGPLGYEQYF,TGTGCCAGCAGCCCAGGGCCTCTAGGCTACGAGCAGTACTTC
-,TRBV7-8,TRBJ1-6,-,CASSLNRGRLPYNSPLHF,TGTGCCAGCAGCTTAAATCGTGGCAGGCTCCCCTATAATTCACCCCTCCACTTT
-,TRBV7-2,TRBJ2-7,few,CASSSNHGLSEQYF,TGTGCCAGCAGCTCCAACCACGGGTTGAGCGAGCAGTACTTC
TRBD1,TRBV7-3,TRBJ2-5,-,CASSPGTGATQYF,TGTGCCAGCAGCCCCGGGACAGGGGCGACCCAGTACTTC
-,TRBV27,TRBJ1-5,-,CASSPRRLSNQPQHF,TGTGCCAGCAGCCCTCGAAGGTTGAGCAATCAGCCCCAGCATTTT
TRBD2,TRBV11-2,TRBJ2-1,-,CASSSPSGTRSPHEQFF,TGTGCCAGCAGCTCGCCAAGCGGGACCCGTAGTCCCCATGAGCAGTTCTTC
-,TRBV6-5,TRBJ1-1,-,CASKGYWSAEAFF,TGTGCCAGCAAAGGGTACTGGAGCGCTGAAGCTTTCTTT
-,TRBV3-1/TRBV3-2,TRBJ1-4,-,CASSQSGYNEKLFF,TGTGCCAGCAGCCAATCAGGGTATAATGAAAAACTGTTTTTT
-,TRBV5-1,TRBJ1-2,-,CASSLVGANYGYTF,TGCGCCAGCAGCTTGGTCGGAGCTAACTATGGCTACACCTTC
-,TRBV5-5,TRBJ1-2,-,CASSLSIDYGYTF,TGTGCCAGCAGCTTGTCGATCGACTATGGCTACACCTTC
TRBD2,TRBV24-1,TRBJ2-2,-,CATSDISSGQFTGELFF,TGTGCCACCAGTGACATATCTAGCGGGCAGTTCACCGGGGAGCTGTTTTTT
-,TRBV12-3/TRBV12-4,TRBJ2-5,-,CASSNRVRETQYF,TGTGCCAGCAGTAACAGGGTACGGGAGACCCAGTACTTC
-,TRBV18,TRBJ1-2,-,CASSPLRTADGYTF,TGTGCCAGCTCACCACTAAGGACAGCTGATGGCTACACCTTC
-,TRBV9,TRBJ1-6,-,CASSVQGGNSPLHF,TGTGCCAGCAGCGTTCAAGGGGGTAATTCACCCCTCCACTTT
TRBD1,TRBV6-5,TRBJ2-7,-,CASKPGQGIYEQYF,TGTGCCAGCAAGCCGGGACAGGGTATTTACGAGCAGTACTTC
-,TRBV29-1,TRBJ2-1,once,CSVTRGANEQFF,TGCAGCGTGACTCGGGGGGCCAATGAGCAGTTCTTC
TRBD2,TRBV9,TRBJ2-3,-,CASTASTSGTDTQYF,TGTGCCAGCACCGCCTCGACTAGCGGCACAGATACGCAGTATTTT
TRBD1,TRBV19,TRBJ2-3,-,CASGQGAYADTQYF,TGTGCCAGTGGACAGGGGGCGTACGCAGATACGCAGTATTTT
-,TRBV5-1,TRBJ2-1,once,CASSFRVPSSYNEQFF,TGCGCCAGCAGCTTCAGGGTTCCAAGCTCCTACAATGAGCAGTTCTTC
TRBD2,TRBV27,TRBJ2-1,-,CASKAGGSYNEQFF,TGTGCCAGCAAGGCCGGGGGGTCCTACAATGAGCAGTTCTTC
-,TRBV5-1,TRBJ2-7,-,CASSLGPDRYEQYF,TGCGCCAGCAGCTTGGGACCCGATCGATACGAGCAGTACTTC
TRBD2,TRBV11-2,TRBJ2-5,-,CASSFQIAGPQETQYF,TGTGCCAGCAGCTTCCAAATAGCGGGGCCCCAAGAGACCCAGTACTTC
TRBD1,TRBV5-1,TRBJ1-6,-,CASSIGTAESSYNSPLHF,TGCGCCAGCAGCATAGGGACAGCCGAAAGCTCCTATAATTCACCCCTCCACTTT
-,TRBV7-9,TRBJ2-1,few,CASSPRQRSYNEQFF,TGTGCCAGCAGCCCGCGCCAGCGCTCCTACAATGAGCAGTTCTTC
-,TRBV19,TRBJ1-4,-,CASSPYHNEKLFF,TGTGCCAGTAGTCCCTACCACAATGAAAAACTGTTTTTT
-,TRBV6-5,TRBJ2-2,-,CASRPDTGELFF,TGTGCCAGCAGGCCCGACACCGGGGAGCTGTTTTTT
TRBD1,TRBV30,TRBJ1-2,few,CAWSVKTGEHYGYTF,TGTGCCTGGAGCGTAAAGACAGGGGAGCACTATGGCTACACCTTC
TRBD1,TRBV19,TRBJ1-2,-,CASSTFRGQGFYGYTF,TGTGCCAGTAGTACCTTCCGGGGACAGGGATTCTATGGCTACACCTTC
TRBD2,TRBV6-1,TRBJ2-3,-,CASSDTGLAGGGRQYF,TGTGCCAGCAGTGATACGGGACTAGCGGGGGGGGGCAGGCAGTATTTT
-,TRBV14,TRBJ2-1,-,CASSLYIGTVLNEQFF,TGTGCCAGCAGCCTATACATCGGGACCGTCCTCAATGAGCAGTTCTTC
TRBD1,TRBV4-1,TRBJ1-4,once,CASSQQPGTGGFGSEKLFF,TGCGCCAGCAGCCAGCAGCCCGGGACAGGAGGTTTTGGTAGTGAAAAACTGTTTTTT
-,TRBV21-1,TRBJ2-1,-,CASSKGERYNEQFF,TGTGCCAGCAGCAAAGGCGAGCGCTATAACGAGCAGTTCTTC
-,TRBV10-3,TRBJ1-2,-,CAIAGLWGYTF,TGTGCCATCGCGGGCCTATGGGGCTACACCTTC
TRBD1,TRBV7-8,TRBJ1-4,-,CASSIQGAGWEKLFF,TGTGCCAGCAGCATCCAGGGGGCGGGTTGGGAAAAACTGTTTTTT
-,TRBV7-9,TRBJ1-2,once,CASSPDARRWGYTF,TGTGCCAGCAGCCCCGACGCCCGACGGTGGGGCTACACCTTC
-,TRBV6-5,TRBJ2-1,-,CASSYSNGYNEQFF,TGTGCCAGCAGTTACTCGAATGGGTACAATGAGCAGTTCTTC
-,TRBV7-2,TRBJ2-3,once,CASSPIPGPDTQYF,TGTGCCAGCAGCCCAATACCGGGACCTGATACGCAGTATTTT
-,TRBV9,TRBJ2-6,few,CASSLVGANVLTF,TGTGCCAGCAGCTTGGTTGGGGCCAACGTCCTGACTTTC
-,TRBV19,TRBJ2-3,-,CASQGTHTDTQYF,TGTGCCAGCCAGGGGACGCACACAGATACGCAGTATTTT
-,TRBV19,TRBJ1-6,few,CASSPNGQSPLHF,TGTGCCAGTAGTCCCAATGGTCAATCACCCCTCCACTTT
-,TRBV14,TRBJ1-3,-,CASSQTGFGNTIYF,TGTGCCAGCAGCCAAACAGGATTTGGAAACACCATATATTTT
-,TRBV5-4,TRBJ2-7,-,CASSVGLEQYF,TGTGCCAGCAGCGTAGGGCTCGAGCAGTACTTC